This record looks at one TCR beta chain sequence and its context. Its antigen is not known. Looked up from germline, CDR1 is SGDLS and CDR2 is YYNGEE. Between the trimmed V and J ends, which lost 0 bases and 2 bases, there was a span of 13 bases. There are 16 residues in the CDR3. This specimen belongs to a study of graft-versus-host responses after intestinal transplantation. This table comes from immunoSEQ multiplex PCR, and its TCRdb copy is limited to in-frame clones, with some not included. This table has tens of thousands of clones, 85% to 95% appearing once. Source: unstimulated CD8+ T cells sorted from spleen or lymph node cells, taken before transplant. The chain combines TRBV9 with TRBJ2-3, with unresolved D. This receptor was obtained from a human donor who was the organ donor for an intestinal transplant. CDR3 region: CASSVGVSWATDTQYF. The DNA for the CDR3 is TGTGCCAGCAGCGTAGGCGTTAGCTGGGCCACAGATACGCAGTATTTT.